These 7 T cell receptor beta chains share one sample of origin, sequenced in a study of blood T cell repertoires in COVID-19. Clones were sequenced by immunoSEQ multiplex PCR, and TCRdb holds only the in-frame ones, with some missing. This table has 15,000 to 20,000 clones, about four fifths appearing once. The sequenced material came from peripheral blood. The receptors come from a man older than 75 with acute or convalescent COVID-19.

V is TRBV3-1 (or the pseudogene TRBV3-2) and J is TRBJ2-7; tentatively, D is TRBD2 (6 bases). Germline V gives CDR1 LGHDT, CDR2 YNNKEL (reference sequence). There are 14 residues in the CDR3. Trimming took off 2 bases at V and 3 bases at J, with 11 bases between the two ends. CDR3: CASSQRPGVYEQYF. CDR3 nucleotides: TGTGCCAGCAGCCAAAGGCCGGGGGTCTACGAGCAGTACTTC.

The rearrangement uses TRBV6-5 and TRBJ2-2, with 8 nucleotides matching TRBD2. The CDR3 totals 14 residues. Germline V gives CDR1 MNHEY, CDR2 SVGAGI. V was pared by 7 bases and J by 6 bases, with 7 bases of the junction left unmatched. The CDR3 here is CASTELAVSGELFF. The CDR3 nucleotides are TGTGCCAGCACGGAACTAGCGGTATCCGGGGAGCTGTTTTTT.

This chain connects TRBV18 to TRBJ1-2, with D possibly being TRBD1 (5 bases). Germline assignment: CDR1 KGHSH and CDR2 LQKENI. Trimming removed 2 bases from V and 8 bases from J, with 18 bases in between. The CDR3 runs to 15 residues. The CDR3 DNA is TGTGCCAGCTCACCAAGCCAGGGCTACGAGGTGGGCTACACCTTC. Protein: CASSPSQGYEVGYTF. Looking up the rest from reference TRBV18 and TRBJ1-2 gives the full variable domain: NAGVMQNPRHLVRRRGQEARLRCSPMKGHSHVYWYRQLPEEGLKFMVYLQKENIIDESGMPKERFSAEFPKEGPSILRIQQVVRGDSAAYFCASSPSQGYEVGYTFGSGTRLTVV.

The chain combines TRBV7-9 with TRBJ1-4, with D uncertain. Trimming pared 1 base from V and 8 bases from J, leaving 14 bases between. The CDR3 is 15 residues long. Germline V gene sequence: CDR1 SEHNR, CDR2 FQNEAQ (reference sequence). CDR3 sequence reads: CASSLVGMVGEKLFF. As DNA, the CDR3 is TGTGCCAGCAGCTTAGTCGGGATGGTGGGCGAAAAACTGTTTTTT. Together with reference TRBV7-9 and TRBJ1-4, the CDR3 gives the full variable domain: DTGVSQNPRHKITKRGQNVTFRCDPISEHNRLYWYRQTLGQGPEFLTYFQNEAQLEKSRLLSDRFSAERPKGSFSTLEIQRTEQGDSAMYLCASSLVGMVGEKLFFGSGTQLSVL.

The chain combines TRBV4-3 with TRBJ1-2, with 10 bases fitting TRBD1. CDR1 and CDR2 from the germline V gene are LGHNA and YSLEER. CDR3 length: 16 residues. Unmatched junction bases numbered 8, after V lost 3 bases and J lost 4 bases. The CDR3 region is CASSHGQGVGGYGYTF. The CDR3 region has the DNA TGCGCCAGCAGCCATGGACAGGGGGTGGGAGGCTATGGCTACACCTTC.

This clone was detected only a few times. The chain is built from TRBV12-3 or TRBV12-4 and TRBJ2-5; D not certain. The CDR3 is 11 amino acids. V lost 3 bases and J 5 bases, leaving 4 bases between the germline ends. CDR3 coding DNA: TGTGCCAGCAGTTTCGGGGAGACCCAGTACTTC. Its translation: CASSFGETQYF.

The chain has TRBV7-2 and TRBJ2-1, with D perhaps TRBD2 (6 bases). Germline V gene data show CDR1 as SGHTA and CDR2 as FQGNSA. The CDR3 has 13 amino acids. Between the trimmed V and J ends, which lost 7 bases and 8 bases, there was a span of 15 bases. CDR3 loop: CASTLGGWDEQFF. In nucleotides, the CDR3 is TGTGCCAGCACCTTGGGGGGTTGGGATGAGCAGTTCTTC. The whole variable domain, filled in from reference TRBV7-2 and TRBJ2-1, reads GAGVSQSPSNKVTEKGKDVELRCDPISGHTALYWYRQSLGQGLEFLIYFQGNSAPDKSGLPSDRFSAERTGGSVSTLTIQRTQQEDSAVYLCASTLGGWDEQFFGPGTRLTVL.